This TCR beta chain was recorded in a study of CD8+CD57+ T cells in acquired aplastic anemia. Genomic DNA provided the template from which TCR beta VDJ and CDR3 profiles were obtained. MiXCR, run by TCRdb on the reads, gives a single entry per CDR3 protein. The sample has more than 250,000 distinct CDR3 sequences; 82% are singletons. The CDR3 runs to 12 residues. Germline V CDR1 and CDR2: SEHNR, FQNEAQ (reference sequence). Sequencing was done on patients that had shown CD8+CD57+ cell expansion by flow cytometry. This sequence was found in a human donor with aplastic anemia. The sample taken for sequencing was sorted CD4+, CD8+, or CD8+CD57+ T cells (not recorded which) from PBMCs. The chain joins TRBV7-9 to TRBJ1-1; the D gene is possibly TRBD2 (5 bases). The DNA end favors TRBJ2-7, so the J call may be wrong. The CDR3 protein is CASNGVNNTQYF. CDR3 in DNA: TGTGCCAGCAACGGGGTAAACAATACACAGTACTTC.